These T cell receptor beta chains were read from a single sample in a study of control samples from healthy donors and cancer patients. Assay used: immunoSEQ multiplex PCR; TCRdb lists only in-frame clones, some missing. The sample holds about 51,000 clones, approximately 80% seen once. Input material: blood. These receptors were obtained from a man between 65 and 80 years old in good health. CDR3s include the opening cysteine and the closing phenylalanine or tryptophan. A D gene is named only where the DNA matches it firmly. Part of the rows lack a size; the others show once, few, many or a class for expanded clones.

V,size,D,J,DNA,CDR3
TRBV5-1,.,TRBD1,TRBJ2-7,TGCGCCAGCAGCTTCACAGGGGGCTACGAGCAGTACTTC,CASSFTGGYEQYF
TRBV13,few,TRBD1,TRBJ1-2,TGTGCCAGCAGCTTAGCTGGGACAGTTTATGGCTACACCTTC,CASSLAGTVYGYTF
TRBV29-1,.,.,TRBJ1-3,TGCAGCGTACAACAGGTATCTGGAAACACCATATATTTT,CSVQQVSGNTIYF
TRBV6-5,.,.,TRBJ2-3,TGTGCCAGCAGCGTTAATGTGTTTACAGATACGCAGTATTTT,CASSVNVFTDTQYF
TRBV19,.,TRBD1,TRBJ2-7,TGTGCCAGTAGTATAGCGGGGACAGGGACTTACGAGCAGTACTTC,CASSIAGTGTYEQYF
TRBV24-1,.,.,TRBJ2-1,TGTGCCACCAGTGATTTGCCCGGACTCAATCGGTTCTTC,CATSDLPGLNRFF
TRBV7-8,.,.,TRBJ2-1,TGTGCCAGCAGCTCCCCCCGGGTCTATGAGCAGTTCTTC,CASSSPRVYEQFF
TRBV11-2,.,.,TRBJ2-2,TGTGCCAGCAGCTTCCAAGCGACAGCGACGAACACCGGGGAGCTGTTTTTT,CASSFQATATNTGELFF
TRBV10-3,.,.,TRBJ2-5,TGTGCCATCAGTAGGAACTCACAAGAGACCCAGTACTTC,CAISRNSQETQYF
TRBV3-1/TRBV3-2,.,TRBD1,TRBJ1-6,TGTGCCAGCAGCCCGGGACAGGGTAATTCACCCCTCCACTTT,CASSPGQGNSPLHF
TRBV11-2,medium-sized,.,TRBJ1-6,TGTGCCAGCAGCTTAGTTAGTCCCTTGGCCAATTCACCCCTCCACTTT,CASSLVSPLANSPLHF
TRBV2,.,TRBD1,TRBJ1-1,TGTGCCAGCAGTCAGGACAGGGCTGCGGGCACTGAAGCTTTCTTT,CASSQDRAAGTEAFF
TRBV2,.,.,TRBJ1-4,TGTGCCAGCAAGCCCCGAGGGGGAGCGACTAATGAAAAACTGTTTTTT,CASKPRGGATNEKLFF
TRBV18,.,.,TRBJ2-1,TGTGCCAGCTCACCGTATTCGGGGGCCAATGAGCAGTTCTTC,CASSPYSGANEQFF